This T cell receptor beta chain originates from a study of blood T cell repertoires in COVID-19. Study summary: There were acute and convalescent COVID-19 samples, and they came from the United States, Italy and Spain. T cells, B-cell-depleted T cells, or PBMCs provided the cDNA or gDNA that served as material.

CDR3 length: 15 amino acids. Germline assignment: CDR1 SGHTA and CDR2 FQGNSA. V dropped 5 bases and J dropped 0 bases, with 13 bases sitting between them. Per the original data handling: Amplified reference gene primers provided the basis for estimating nucleated cell counts. Here immunoSEQ multiplex PCR was the method, and the copy in TCRdb shows in-frame clones only, minus some. V, J and clone size were drawn from that table, and D and trimming were deduced from the DNA. Altogether 25,000 to 30,000 clones are present, 70% to 90% being singletons, with the ten largest covering approximately 2.6%. This receptor was taken from a human donor in a cohort sampled during active COVID-19. Sequenced input: peripheral blood. The rearrangement links TRBV7-2 to TRBJ1-1; possible D gene TRBD1, 5 bases. As DNA, the CDR3 is TGTGCCAGCAGCCTCATGGGGGGACTGAACACTGAAGCTTTCTTT. Amino acids: CASSLMGGLNTEAFF.